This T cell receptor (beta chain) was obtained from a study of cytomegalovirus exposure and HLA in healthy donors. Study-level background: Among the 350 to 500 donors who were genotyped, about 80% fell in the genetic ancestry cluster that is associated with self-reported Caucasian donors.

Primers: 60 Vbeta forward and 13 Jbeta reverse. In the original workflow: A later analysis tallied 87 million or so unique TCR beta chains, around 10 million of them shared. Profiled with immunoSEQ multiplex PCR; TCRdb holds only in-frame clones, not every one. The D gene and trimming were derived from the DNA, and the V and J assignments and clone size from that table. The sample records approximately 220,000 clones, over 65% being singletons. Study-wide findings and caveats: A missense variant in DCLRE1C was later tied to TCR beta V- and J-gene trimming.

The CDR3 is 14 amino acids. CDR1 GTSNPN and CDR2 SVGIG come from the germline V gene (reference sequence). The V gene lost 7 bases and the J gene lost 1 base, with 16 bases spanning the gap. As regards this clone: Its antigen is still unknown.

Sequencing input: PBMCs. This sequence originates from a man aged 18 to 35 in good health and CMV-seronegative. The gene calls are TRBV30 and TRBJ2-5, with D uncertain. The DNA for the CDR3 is TGTGCCTACTCGAGCGCAAGATCCCAAGAGACCCAGTACTTC. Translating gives CAYSSARSQETQYF. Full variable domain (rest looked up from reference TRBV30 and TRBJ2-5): SQTIHQWPATLVQPVGSPLSLECTVEGTSNPNLYWYRQAAGRGLQLLFYSVGIGQISSEVPQNLSASRPQDRQFILSSKKLLLSDSGFYLCAYSSARSQETQYFGPGTRLLVL.